This TCR beta chain stems from a study of T cell responses to AZD1222 COVID-19 vaccine (dated by TCRdb to the early 2020s). Looking at the study overall: AZD1222 recipients with second doses at about 4 weeks or about 12 weeks were pooled, because spike-specific TCR depth and breadth did not differ between schedules. Trial participants were enrolled by age into subgroups of 18-55, 56-69 and 70-plus years, and around 150, 28 and 57 TCR-sequenced participants, respectively, were included in these subgroups. A total of just over 230 trial participants underwent TCR sequencing, of whom approximately 200 had received two doses of AZD1222 and about 25 had received two doses of the MenACWY control vaccine.

The germline ends are 10 bases apart after V is trimmed by 7 bases and J by 6 bases. The CDR3 has 12 amino acids, counting the end cysteine and phenylalanine. Only CDR3 DNA is held: 36 bases, read in frame from base 1. CDR1 LNHDA and CDR2 SQIVND were looked up in the germline V gene (reference sequence). The CDR3 regions of human TCRbeta chains were subjected to immunosequencing. The source study handled its data this way. Repertoire TCRs were matched against a reference library of SARS-CoV-2-specific TCRs generated with the MIRA antigen-specificity platform. Breadth was defined as the fraction of unique TCRs that were SARS-CoV-2-associated. Depth was defined as the fraction of total T cells that were SARS-CoV-2-associated. Using the MIRA data, each spike-specific TCR was assigned both to the spike region to which the TCR was reactive and to a CD4 or CD8 class. Log10-transformed breadth and depth values were compared by one-way ANOVA with Sidak's multiple comparisons tests. The clones in this table, taken by TCRdb from immuneACCESS, are in-frame only. Not every clone is retained; where verified, under half of the shortfall comes from an unresolved V gene, and the cause of the rest is unknown. That table is the source of V, J and clone size, and D and trimming were worked out from the DNA. The sample records about 150,000 clones, 94% of which are singletons. About 1.3% of the sample rests with the top ten.

Details on this clone: What antigen it recognizes has not been identified. No per-base quality is available; no much larger clone lies one base away. Other nucleotide sequences from this sample produce the same CDR3.

Points the paper makes about the study in general: Participants were mostly white British and included more females than males, and it was suggested by the authors that clonal diversity may have been underestimated. Because no day 14 peak-response samples were available, repertoires were characterized only after the peak T cell response. CD4 TCRs associated with the vaccine covered the entire spike protein, and the dominant responses were in regions 160-218 and 743-854. The 56-69-year group was small, and its depth increase did not reach significance, likely because of low power. After two AZD1222 doses, spike-specific TCR breadth and depth were significantly higher than at day 0 and than in MenACWY recipients. Conclusions about previously exposed vaccinees were limited because only six AZD1222 recipients were SARS-CoV-2 seropositive at baseline. Epitopes outside the regions mutated in the B.1.351 and B.1.1.7 variants were reportedly recognized by nearly half of the unique spike-specific TCRs.

The time point label, read with the paper, signifies: baseline before first vaccination. Samples from vaccinated people were obtained from the UK trials COV001 and COV002, which included a single-blind randomized controlled phase 2/3 trial of AZD1222 (ChAdOx1 nCoV-19) in healthy adults. Trial participant PBMC samples were collected at day 0 and day 28 after the second dose for TCRbeta chain sequencing. The chain is encoded by TRBV19 joined to TRBJ1-5; matching of 5 bases hints at TRBD1 as the D gene. The sequence derives from an adult in good health. This sample comprised peripheral blood, obtained on day 0 of AZD1222 vaccination. The CDR3 protein is CASNEGLQPQHF. In nucleotide form, the sequence is TGTGCCAGTAATGAGGGGCTTCAGCCCCAGCATTTT.